Listed here are 14 T cell receptor beta chains from one sample, sequenced in a study of T cells expressing NK-cell markers. Using the 5' RACE reads, TCRdb records one entry per CDR3 protein without DNA. The sample table sets out about 260,000 distinct CDR3 sequences. The specimen sequenced was blood T cells: a sorted CD56 or NKG2C T cell subset, CD4+ or CD8+ T cells, or bulk PBMC T cells (not recorded which). These receptors were obtained from a man aged 18 to 30 in good health.

This chain connects TRBV7-2 to TRBJ1-6. The germline V gene encodes CDR1 SGHTA and CDR2 FQGNSA. The CDR3 length is 18 residues. The CDR3 is CASSFPVDGSSYNSPLHF.

The chain joins TRBV29-1 to TRBJ2-7; the TRBD1 assignment by TCRdb is unverifiable without DNA. CDR1 SQVTM and CDR2 ANQGSEA come from the germline V gene. The length of the CDR3 is 13 residues. CDR3 region: CSVGHKISYEQYF.

The chain is built from TRBV20-1 and TRBJ2-7; without DNA, the TCRdb call of TRBD1 cannot be checked. Germline assignment: CDR1 DFQATT and CDR2 SNEGSKA (reference sequence). The CDR3 covers 12 residues. CDR3 sequence: CSLASDTYEQYF.

The chain carries TRBV5-1 and TRBJ2-3; TCRdb selects TRBD2, and the lack of DNA leaves this call unchecked. Germline values: CDR1 SGHRS, CDR2 YFSETQ. The CDR3 sequence is 12 residues long. Here the CDR3 reads CASRRASDTQYF. Based on the CDR3 plus reference TRBV5-1 and TRBJ2-3, the full variable domain is KAGVTQTPRYLIKTRGQQVTLSCSPISGHRSVSWYQQTPGQGLQFLFEYFSETQRNKGNFPGRFSGRQFSNSRSEMNVSTLELGDSALYLCASRRASDTQYFGPGTRLTVL.

This rearrangement joins TRBV19 to TRBJ1-5; TCRdb gives TRBD1 as the D gene, but with no DNA this cannot be confirmed. Germline V gene lookup returns CDR1 LNHDA and CDR2 SQIVND (reference sequence). The CDR3 loop spans 14 amino acids. CDR3 amino acids: CASSSTGAAQPQHF.

The genes are TRBV7-3 and TRBJ2-2. Germline V gives CDR1 SGHTA, CDR2 FQGTGA. This CDR3 contains 15 residues. The CDR3 here is CASSLEGSSTGELFF.

V is TRBV20-1 and J is TRBJ1-2. Germline lookup yields CDR1 DFQATT and CDR2 SNEGSKA (reference sequence). The CDR3 has 16 amino acids. The CDR3 sequence: CSARGWEEHNNYGYTF.

The chain combines TRBV6-2 or TRBV6-3 with TRBJ2-7; absent DNA, TCRdb's TRBD1 call cannot be checked. CDR1 and CDR2 (germline): MNHEY, SVGEGT. This CDR3 has 12 residues. The CDR3 sequence is CASADPGYEQYF.

V and J are TRBV7-2 and TRBJ2-1; TCRdb's D call, TRBD2, is unchecked because there is no DNA. CDR3 size: 15 residues. Germline V gives CDR1 SGHTA, CDR2 FQGNSA. The CDR3: CASSLVPGQASEQFF.

The chain links TRBV5-4 to TRBJ1-4. The germline V gene encodes CDR1 SGHNT and CDR2 YYREEE (reference sequence). This CDR3 is built from 13 residues. This CDR3 is CATHAGTNEKLFF.

The chain joins TRBV27 to TRBJ2-7; checking the TCRdb D call of TRBD1 is not possible without DNA. CDR3 length: 16 residues. CDR1 and CDR2 from the germline V gene are MNHEY and SMNVEV (reference sequence). CDR3 loop: CASSPYERGRYGEQYF.

V and J are TRBV12-3 or TRBV12-4 and TRBJ1-5; TCRdb gives TRBD1 as the D gene, but with no DNA this cannot be confirmed. The CDR3 runs 15 residues. CDR3 residues: CASSAPGQGHQPQHF.

The chain employs TRBV4-2 and TRBJ2-7; no DNA is available, so the TRBD1 call from TCRdb remains unchecked. The V gene's germline CDR1 is LGHNA and CDR2 YNFKEQ. CDR3 length equals 15 residues. CDR3 in amino acids: CASSHSDREESEQYF.

The chain has TRBV27 and TRBJ2-1; lacking DNA, the TRBD2 call made by TCRdb goes unchecked. The length of the CDR3 is 17 residues. From germline, CDR1 is MNHEY and CDR2 SMNVEV (reference sequence). CDR3: CASSAFGLAGANNEQFF.